This T cell receptor (beta chain) was sequenced in a study of CD8+ T cells in alopecia areata. Overall study context: Scoring of treated patients' severity used the percentage of affected scalp area. The study's findings and limits: Lesional scalp, especially alopecia totalis/universalis, showed higher clonality than normal scalp. There was only one nonresponder, so it was unclear how baseline CD8+ expansion relates to response. Scalp clonality, together with expanded CD8+ clones among the top 100, fell significantly with tofacitinib.

As the sequencing template, cDNA was produced by extracting RNA and reverse transcribing it. Assay: immunoSEQ multiplex PCR; the TCRdb copy retains only in-frame clones and omits some. This table has roughly 98,000 clones, 60% to 75% appearing once. Noted treatment: oral pan-JAK inhibitor, 5-10 mg twice daily. About this clone itself: Its antigen is not identified.

This clonotype was sampled from a human donor with alopecia areata. The input for sequencing was CD8+ T cells sorted from blood, taken at week 4, from a patient treated with tofacitinib.

The CDR3 protein is CASSDEGKFRRGYTF. CDR3 coding DNA: TGTGCCAGCTCCGACGAAGGGAAATTCCGACGTGGCTACACCTTC. V gene TRBV18 combines with J gene TRBJ1-2, with D unresolved. Germline CDR1 is KGHSH and CDR2 is LQKENI. The ends were cut back, 6 bases at V and 7 bases at J, with 21 bases in the middle. The CDR3 is made up of 15 amino acids.